The clone carrying this TCR beta chain was counted between two and nine times. The CDR3 covers 13 residues. The ends lost 7 bases at V and 3 bases at J; junction bases unmatched: 6. Germline values: CDR1 MNHEY, CDR2 SVGAGI. This sample was taken from a study of blood T cell repertoires in COVID-19. Per the study methods: Amplifying reference gene primers gave estimates of nucleated cell counts. Some clones are missing from TCRdb's copy, which holds only in-frame ones; the method was immunoSEQ multiplex PCR. V and J calls and clone size are copied from that table; D and trimming were computed from the DNA. The sample consists of more than 100,000 clones, 85% to 90% of them appearing once.

The specimen sequenced was peripheral blood. This TCR derives from a human donor in a cohort sampled during active COVID-19. The chain is built from TRBV6-5 and TRBJ2-7; 7 positions agree with TRBD1. The CDR3 here is CASTKTGYYEQYF. The CDR3 DNA follows: TGTGCCAGCACCAAGACAGGGTACTACGAGCAGTACTTC.